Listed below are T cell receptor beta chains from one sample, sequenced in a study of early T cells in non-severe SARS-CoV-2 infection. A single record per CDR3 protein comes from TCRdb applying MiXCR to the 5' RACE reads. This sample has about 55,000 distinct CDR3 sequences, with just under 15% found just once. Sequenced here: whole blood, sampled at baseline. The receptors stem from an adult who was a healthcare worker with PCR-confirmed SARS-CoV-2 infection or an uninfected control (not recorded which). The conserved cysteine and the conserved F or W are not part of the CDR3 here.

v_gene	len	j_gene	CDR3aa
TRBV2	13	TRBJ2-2	ASSSRQGSTGELF
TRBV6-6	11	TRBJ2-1	ASNQYRGNEQF
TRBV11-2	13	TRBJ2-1	ASSLQRASYNEQF
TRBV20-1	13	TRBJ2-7	SAREGFLPTYEQY
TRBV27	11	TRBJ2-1	ACRDRGGGEQF
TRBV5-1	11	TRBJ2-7	ASSSSLRNEQY
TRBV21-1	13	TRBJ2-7	ASSFTGCLLYEQY
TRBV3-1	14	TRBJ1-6	ASSQGPGGVNSPLH
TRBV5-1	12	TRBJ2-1	ASSLGQGYNEQF
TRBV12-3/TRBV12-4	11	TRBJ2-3	ASSPLPSGTQY
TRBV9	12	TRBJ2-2	ASSVVQYTGELF
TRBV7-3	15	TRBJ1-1	ASRMNPGHLIYTEAF
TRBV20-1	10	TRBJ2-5	SARRVQETQY
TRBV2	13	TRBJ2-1	ASSDSGRASGEQF
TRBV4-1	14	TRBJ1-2	ASSLSGTGVGYGYT
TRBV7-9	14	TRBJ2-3	ASSLGDRGLRDTQY
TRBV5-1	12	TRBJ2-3	ASMTGALTDTQY
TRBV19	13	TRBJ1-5	ASTPRGVRDQPQH
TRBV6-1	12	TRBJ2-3	ASSEVYYADTQY
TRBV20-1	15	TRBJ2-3	SARDLRRGGPTDTQY
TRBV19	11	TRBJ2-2	ASSGQGYGELF
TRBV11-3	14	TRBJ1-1	ASSLDGRDGRTEAF
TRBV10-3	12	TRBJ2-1	AISDGAGGPEQF
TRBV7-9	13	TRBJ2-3	ASSSRQGYTDTQY
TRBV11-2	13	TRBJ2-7	ASSSRLAGGSEQY
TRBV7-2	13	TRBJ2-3	ASSRGGARTDTQY
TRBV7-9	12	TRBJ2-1	ASSLIAVYNEQF
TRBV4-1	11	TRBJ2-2	ASSQGGIGELF
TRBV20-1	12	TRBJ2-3	SARLAGGADTQY
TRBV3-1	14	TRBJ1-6	ASSHKGQGPTSPLH
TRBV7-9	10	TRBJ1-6	AGAKINSPLH
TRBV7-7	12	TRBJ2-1	ASSLASSRNEQF
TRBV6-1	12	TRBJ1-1	ASTRHLMNTEAF
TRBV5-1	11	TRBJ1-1	ASSLKQDTEAF
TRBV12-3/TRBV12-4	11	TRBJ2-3	ASRREGGGTQY
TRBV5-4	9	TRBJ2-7	ATGLAQEQY
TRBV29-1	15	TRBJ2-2	SVESCGQRNDTGELF
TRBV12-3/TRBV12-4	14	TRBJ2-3	ASSLDLAGSTDTQY
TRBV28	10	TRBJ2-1	ASCQSYNEQF
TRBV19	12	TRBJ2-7	ASSIRDPIYEQY
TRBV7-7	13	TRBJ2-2	ASSYQTGSTGELF
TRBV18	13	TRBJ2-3	ASSRGSGTGDTQY
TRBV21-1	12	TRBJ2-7	ASSKDIISYEQY
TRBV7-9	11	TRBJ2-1	ASSEKGLDEQF
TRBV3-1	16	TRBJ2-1	ASSPNPGAGPPPNEQF
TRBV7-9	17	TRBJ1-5	ASSFHFRTRTGSNQPQH
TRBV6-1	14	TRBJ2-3	ASSEERAGGTDTQY
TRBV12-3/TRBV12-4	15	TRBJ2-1	ASSPFLGSGGLNEQF
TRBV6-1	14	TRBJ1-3	ASSELYVSSGNTIY
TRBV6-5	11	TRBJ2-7	ASSSAREYEQY
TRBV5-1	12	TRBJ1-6	ASSSTGNDSPLH
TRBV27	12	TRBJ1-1	ASSLSTGTTEAF
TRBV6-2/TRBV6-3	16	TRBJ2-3	ASSYSSRDPGMADTQY
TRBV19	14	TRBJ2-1	ASSPDGRWARNEQF
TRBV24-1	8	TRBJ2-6	ATGTNVLT